This record covers a single T cell receptor (beta chain). Its antigen is not identified. The data were taken from a study of OX40 agonist ivuxolimab in advanced cancers. Study information: Ivuxolimab, an agonistic anti-OX40 (CD134) antibody, was given to patients. Study-level findings and limits: At 0.1-3.0 mg/kg, partial responders had clonal expansion among the lowest observed. Mean expanded clone counts were higher in CD8+ than CD4+ T cells. Circulating CD4+ and CD8+ T cells showed clonal expansion by week 6 at 0.1 to 3.0 mg/kg.

The trim removed 8 bases at V and 7 bases at J, leaving 7 bases unmatched. Germline CDR1 reads SNHLY; CDR2 reads FYNNEI. The CDR3 loop spans 13 amino acids. Profiling relied on immunoSEQ multiplex PCR, and the TCRdb table lists in-frame clones only, not all of them. There are 55,000 to 65,000 clones in the sample; more than 65% occur only once, and under 0.65% lies in the top ten. This chain joins TRBV2 and TRBJ1-4, with TRBD1 matching over 7 bases. This clonotype originated in an adult with an advanced solid tumor such as melanoma, head and neck, liver or kidney cancer. Source: CD4+ or CD8+ T cells sorted from blood, taken in a trial of the OX40 agonist ivuxolimab. The CDR3 sequence: CASGGDRSEKLFF. The CDR3 DNA sequence: TGTGCCAGCGGGGGGGACAGAAGTGAAAAACTGTTTTTT. The entire variable domain, with the rest obtained from reference TRBV2 and TRBJ1-4, is as follows: EPEVTQTPSHQVTQMGQEVILRCVPISNHLYFYWYRQILGQKVEFLVSFYNNEISEKSEIFDDQFSVERPDGSNFTLKIRSTKLEDSAMYFCASGGDRSEKLFFGSGTQLSVL.